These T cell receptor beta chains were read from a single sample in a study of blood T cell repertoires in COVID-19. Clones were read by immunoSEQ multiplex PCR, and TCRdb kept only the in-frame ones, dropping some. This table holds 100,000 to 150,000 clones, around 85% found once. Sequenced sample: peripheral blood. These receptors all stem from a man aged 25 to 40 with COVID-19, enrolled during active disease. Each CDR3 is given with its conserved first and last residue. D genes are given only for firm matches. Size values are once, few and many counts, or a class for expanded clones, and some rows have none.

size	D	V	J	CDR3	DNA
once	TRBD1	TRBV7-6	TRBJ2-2	CASSLMTGGGAGELFF	TGTGCCAGCAGCTTAATGACAGGGGGCGGTGCCGGGGAGCTGTTTTTT
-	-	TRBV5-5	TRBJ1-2	CASSSAPRAEVQKANYGYTF	TGTGCCAGCAGCTCGGCACCGCGAGCGGAGGTCCAGAAGGCTAACTATGGCTACACCTTC
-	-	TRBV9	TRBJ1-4	CASSPVATNEKLFF	TGTGCCAGCAGCCCAGTGGCCACTAATGAAAAACTGTTTTTT
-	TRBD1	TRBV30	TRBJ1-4	CAWSVTGQGEKLFF	TGTGCCTGGAGTGTCACAGGACAGGGTGAAAAACTGTTTTTT
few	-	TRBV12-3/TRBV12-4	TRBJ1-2	CASSPGQNYGYTF	TGTGCCAGCAGTCCCGGACAGAACTATGGCTACACCTTC
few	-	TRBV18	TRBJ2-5	CASSPSPQETQYF	TGTGCCAGCTCACCGAGCCCCCAAGAGACCCAGTACTTC
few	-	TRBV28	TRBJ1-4	CASSLQHEKLFF	TGTGCCAGCAGTTTACAACACGAAAAACTGTTTTTT
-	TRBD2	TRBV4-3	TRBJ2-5	CASSQDRGLAGDGGTQYF	TGCGCCAGCAGCCAAGATCGAGGGCTAGCGGGGGACGGGGGGACCCAGTACTTC
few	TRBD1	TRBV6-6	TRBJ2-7	CASSRVGQVFGSSYEQYF	TGTGCCAGCAGTCGAGTTGGACAGGTTTTCGGAAGCTCCTACGAGCAGTACTTC
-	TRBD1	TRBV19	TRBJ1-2	CASRLRDRMIENYGYTF	TGTGCCAGTAGGTTGAGGGACAGGATGATCGAAAACTATGGCTACACCTTC
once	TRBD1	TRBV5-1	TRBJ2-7	CASSLLGQGYEQYF	TGCGCCAGCAGCTTGTTGGGACAGGGCTACGAGCAGTACTTC
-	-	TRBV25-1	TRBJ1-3	CASSEYRRGSGNTIYF	TGTGCCAGCAGTGAATACCGACGGGGCTCTGGAAACACCATATATTTT
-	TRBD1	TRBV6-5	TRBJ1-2	CASTPTGGYGYTF	TGTGCCAGCACCCCGACAGGGGGTTATGGCTACACCTTC
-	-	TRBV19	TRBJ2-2	CASSIVGTANTGELFF	TGTGCCAGTAGTATAGTTGGCACAGCGAACACCGGGGAGCTGTTTTTT
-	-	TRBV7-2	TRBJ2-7	CASSRDSGYEQYF	TGTGCCAGCAGCCGGGATTCGGGCTACGAGCAGTACTTC
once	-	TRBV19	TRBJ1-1	CASSIASVNTEAFF	TGTGCCAGTAGTATAGCGTCAGTGAACACTGAAGCTTTCTTT
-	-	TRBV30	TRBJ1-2	CAWSVKSGGRFGYTF	TGTGCCTGGAGTGTCAAATCGGGAGGGAGGTTTGGCTACACCTTC
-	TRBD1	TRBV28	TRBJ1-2	CASSRTGEDGYTF	TGTGCCAGCAGCCGGACAGGGGAGGATGGCTACACCTTC
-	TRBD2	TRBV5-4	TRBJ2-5	CASSLWGGETQYF	TGTGCCAGCAGCCTCTGGGGGGGAGAGACCCAGTACTTC
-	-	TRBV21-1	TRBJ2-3	CASSTAGDNIADTQYF	TGTGCCAGCAGCACCGCGGGAGATAATATCGCAGATACGCAGTATTTT
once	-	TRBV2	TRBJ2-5	CASKLGWGETAGETQYF	TGTGCCAGCAAATTGGGGTGGGGGGAGACGGCAGGAGAGACCCAGTACTTC
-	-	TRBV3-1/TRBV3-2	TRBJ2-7	CASSQRGTYEQYF	TGTGCCAGCAGCCAAAGGGGTACCTACGAGCAGTACTTC
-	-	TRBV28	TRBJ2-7	CASMGAPTYEQYF	TGTGCCAGCATGGGGGCACCAACCTACGAGCAGTACTTC